Listed here are 3 T cell receptor beta chains from one sample, sequenced in a study of cytomegalovirus exposure and HLA in healthy donors. This PCR relied on a set of 60 Vbeta primers and 13 Jbeta primers. The method was immunoSEQ multiplex PCR; TCRdb's version includes in-frame clones alone and lacks a portion of them. The table has nearly 200,000 clones, around 83% seen once; the top ten hold 5.5% to 7.5%. Sequencing used PBMCs. These receptors were taken from a woman aged 45 to 65 in good health and CMV-seropositive.

As concerns this clone: Other DNA sequences in the sample encode the same CDR3. V and J are TRBV20-1 and TRBJ1-2, with D perhaps matching TRBD1 (6 bases). V lost 6 bases, J lost 8 bases, and 13 bases lay in between. The CDR3 runs 11 residues. The V gene's germline CDR1 is DFQATT and CDR2 SNEGSKA (reference sequence). This chain's CDR3 is CSARQGYGYTF. The DNA of the CDR3 is TGCAGTGCCAGGCAGGGGTACGGCTACACCTTC.

Concerning this clone: Other DNA variants within this sample encode the same CDR3. The rearrangement links TRBV18 to TRBJ2-7; 7 nucleotides line up with TRBD1. This CDR3 contains 14 residues. Trimming at V came to 2 bases and at J to 0 bases, leaving 1 base not matched to a gene. The germline CDR1 and CDR2 sequences are KGHSH and LQKENI. DNA for the CDR3: TGTGCCAGCTCACCAAGGGACAGCTCCTACGAGCAGTACTTC. Translated: CASSPRDSSYEQYF.

The chain is built from TRBV28 and TRBJ2-7; D is unclear. The length of the CDR3 is 14 residues. Germline CDR1 MDHEN, CDR2 SYDVKM. Trimming removed 5 bases from V and 0 bases from J, with 11 bases in between. CDR3 in amino acids: CASSPPAGSYEQYF. CDR3 bases: TGTGCCAGCAGTCCCCCCGCAGGCTCCTACGAGCAGTACTTC.